A single sample is the source of the 27 T cell receptor beta chains below, sequenced in a study of early T cells in non-severe SARS-CoV-2 infection. In TCRdb, the 5' RACE reads were re-called with MiXCR into one record per CDR3 protein. The sample carries around 100,000 distinct CDR3 sequences, around 13% recorded once. The specimen sequenced was whole blood. The receptors shown here come from an adult who was a healthcare worker with PCR-confirmed SARS-CoV-2 infection or an uninfected control (not recorded which).

This clonotype was seen many times. The J gene is TRBJ2-1, the V gene TRBV20-1, with 10 bases lining up with TRBD2. CDR3 length: 14 amino acids. Germline-derived CDR1 and CDR2 are DFQATT and SNEGSKA (reference sequence). V lost 6 bases and J lost 8; bases outside the gene matches: 10. CDR3 loop: CSARTSGEWDEQFF. The CDR3 DNA sequence: TGCAGTGCCAGGACTAGCGGTGAATGGGATGAGCAGTTCTTC.

This clonotype was counted many times. The chain couples TRBV29-1 to TRBJ2-2, with 11 bases matching TRBD2. Germline trimming cut 4 bases from V and 8 bases from J; bases unmatched to any gene: 6. CDR1 and CDR2 (germline): SQVTM, ANQGSEA. The CDR3 extends over 14 amino acids. CDR3 protein: CSVVISGRDGELFF. The CDR3, as DNA: TGCAGCGTTGTGATTAGCGGGAGGGATGGGGAGCTGTTTTTT.

This clonotype was counted at least ten times. The chain has TRBV4-1 and TRBJ1-2; D gene ambiguous. V lost 0 bases and J 3 bases, leaving 11 bases between the germline ends. This CDR3 contains 15 residues. CDR1 is MGHRA and CDR2 is YSYEKL in the germline V gene. This CDR3 reads CASSQEWNEYYGYTF. The CDR3 nucleotides read TGCGCCAGCAGCCAAGAATGGAATGAGTACTATGGCTACACCTTC.

The J gene is TRBJ2-5, the V gene TRBV29-1; D not resolved. Germline CDR1 reads SQVTM; CDR2 reads ANQGSEA. There are 14 residues in the CDR3. Trimming shortened V by 7 bases and J by 2 bases, and 17 bases separated the two germline ends. Here the CDR3 reads CSARVSALQETQYF. CDR3 DNA: TGCAGCGCCCGGGTGTCGGCTTTACAAGAGACCCAGTACTTC.

This clonotype was recorded once. CDR3 sequence: CASSRTSGRWYEQYF. The CDR3 bases are TGTGCCAGCAGTCGGACTAGCGGGAGGTGGTACGAGCAGTACTTC. V gene TRBV28 combines with J gene TRBJ2-7; 14 bases line up with TRBD2. The CDR3 contains 15 residues. Germline lookup yields CDR1 MDHEN and CDR2 SYDVKM. Trimming cost V 5 bases and J 4 bases; bases outside gene matches: 4.

This clonotype was detected a few times. The V gene is TRBV7-2, the J gene TRBJ2-7; no firm D call. CDR1 and CDR2 (germline): SGHTA, FQGNSA. With 4 bases removed from V and 2 bases from J, the gap between germline ends came to 12 bases. The CDR3 sequence is 14 residues long. CDR3 amino acids: CASSSAVSPYEQYF. As DNA, the CDR3 is TGTGCCAGCAGCTCCGCAGTTTCGCCCTACGAGCAGTACTTC.

The V gene is TRBV6-6, the J gene TRBJ1-5; the D gene is possibly TRBD1 (5 bases). Trimming removed 10 bases from V and 3 bases from J, with 16 bases in between. Germline V lookup: CDR1 MNHNY, CDR2 SVGAGI (reference sequence). CDR3 length equals 14 residues. The CDR3 sequence: CATATAGPNQPQHF. In DNA, the CDR3 is TGTGCCACCGCCACGGCAGGGCCCAATCAGCCCCAGCATTTT.

This clonotype was detected a few times. The rearrangement links TRBV18 to TRBJ1-5; D gene ambiguous. Trimming stripped 2 bases from V and 0 bases from J, with 11 bases between. The V gene's germline CDR1 is KGHSH and CDR2 LQKENI. The CDR3 is 16 amino acids. Written as DNA, the CDR3 is TGTGCCAGCTCACCAGGTACCGGCCCTAGCAATCAGCCCCAGCATTTT. Residues: CASSPGTGPSNQPQHF.

The rearrangement joins TRBV20-1 to TRBJ2-7; D may be TRBD1 or TRBD2 (7 bases each). The germline gives CDR1 DFQATT, CDR2 SNEGSKA (reference sequence). The CDR3 is made up of 11 amino acids. The ends were cut back, 6 bases at V and 5 bases at J, with 11 bases in the middle. For the CDR3, the DNA is TGCAGTGCCAGGGGGGGGGACGAGCAGTACTTC. Translating it yields CSARGGDEQYF.

This clonotype was seen more than once but under ten times. This chain uses TRBV7-9 with TRBJ2-7, with 7 nucleotides matching TRBD2. CDR1 is SEHNR, CDR2 FQNEAQ, per germline (reference sequence). V lost 5 bases and J lost 3; bases outside the gene matches: 10. This CDR3 is built from 15 residues. The CDR3 DNA is TGTGCCAGCAGCCACGGGGGGAGCTTGGACTACGAGCAGTACTTC. It translates to CASSHGGSLDYEQYF.

This clonotype was recorded at least ten times. The chain has TRBV28 and TRBJ2-1, with 11 bases fitting TRBD2. Germline assignment: CDR1 MDHEN and CDR2 SYDVKM. This CDR3 is 15 amino acids long. Trimming removed 5 bases from V and 4 bases from J; junction bases left unmatched: 4. DNA for the CDR3: TGTGCCAGCAGTCACGGGACTAGCGGATACAATGAGCAGTTCTTC. This encodes CASSHGTSGYNEQFF.

CDR3 nucleotides: TGTGCCAGCAGCTTGAGGTTGGCGGGGACACCCTACGAGCAGTACTTC. Encoded protein: CASSLRLAGTPYEQYF. The genes are TRBV5-4 and TRBJ2-7; tentatively, D is TRBD1 or TRBD2 (6 bases each). V lost 1 base, J lost 2 bases, and 16 bases lay in between. The CDR3 runs 16 residues. Germline loops: CDR1 SGHNT, CDR2 YYREEE (reference sequence).

This clonotype has ten or more counts. The DNA for the CDR3 is TGTGCCAGCAGCTTAGTCCACGCGTTGGGATACGAGCAGTACTTC. Encoded protein: CASSLVHALGYEQYF. V gene TRBV7-2 combines with J gene TRBJ2-7; D remains ambiguous. Trimming shortened V by 1 base and J by 4 bases, and 14 bases separated the two germline ends. This CDR3 has 15 residues. CDR1 is SGHTA, CDR2 FQGNSA, per germline.

The sample holds many counts of this clonotype. J is TRBJ2-2 and V is TRBV6-5; D possibly corresponds to TRBD1 (5 bases). The germline V gene encodes CDR1 MNHEY and CDR2 SVGAGI. The CDR3 totals 11 residues. Trimming shortened V by 3 bases and J by 13 bases, and 9 bases separated the two germline ends. CDR3 amino acids: CASSYQGLLFF. The CDR3 coding sequence is TGTGCCAGCAGTTATCAGGGTCTGCTGTTTTTT.

In this sample, this clonotype turned up many times. V and J are TRBV6-6 and TRBJ1-1, with no clear D. This CDR3 contains 17 residues. V lost 2 bases to trimming and J lost 8 bases, with 24 bases between them. CDR1 and CDR2 (germline): MNHNY, SVGAGI (reference sequence). DNA for the CDR3: TGTGCCAGCAGTTACCTCTTGGTAGGGATGCGGACGGTCGAAGCTTTCTTT. Its protein is CASSYLLVGMRTVEAFF.

The chain recombines TRBV20-1 with TRBJ2-1, with TRBD2 matching 8 bases. CDR1 DFQATT and CDR2 SNEGSKA come from the germline V gene (reference sequence). The CDR3 consists of 15 residues. J was trimmed by 7 bases and V by 4 bases; bases with no gene match: 12. CDR3 sequence: CSATPGLEGRNEQFF. In nucleotides, the CDR3 is TGCAGTGCTACCCCGGGACTAGAGGGGCGAAATGAGCAGTTCTTC.

This clonotype occurred many times. The chain recombines TRBV7-2 with TRBJ2-1; the match to TRBD2 covers 7 bases. Germline trimming cut 1 base from V and 8 bases from J; bases unmatched to any gene: 8. The CDR3 runs to 15 residues. Germline V gene sequence: CDR1 SGHTA, CDR2 FQGNSA. CDR3 protein: CASSLEPNAGDEQFF. The CDR3, as DNA: TGTGCCAGCAGCTTAGAGCCGAACGCGGGGGATGAGCAGTTCTTC.

This clonotype was found many times. The chain links TRBV3-1 to TRBJ1-2; 7 bases agree with TRBD1. Unmatched junction bases numbered 10, after V lost 2 bases and J lost 4 bases. The germline V gene encodes CDR1 LGHDT and CDR2 YNNKEL (reference sequence). CDR3 length: 16 amino acids. Written as DNA, the CDR3 is TGTGCCAGCAGCCAATACAGGGGCCACCCTCCCTATGGCTACACCTTC. Amino acids: CASSQYRGHPPYGYTF. The full variable domain, completed using reference TRBV3-1 and TRBJ1-2, is DTAVSQTPKYLVTQMGNDKSIKCEQNLGHDTMYWYKQDSKKFLKIMFSYNNKELIINETVPNRFSPKSPDKAHLNLHINSLELGDSAVYFCASSQYRGHPPYGYTFGSGTRLTVV.

This clonotype was seen ten or more times. This chain uses TRBV12-3 or TRBV12-4 with TRBJ1-2, with D uncertain. Trimming took 9 bases from V and 4 from J, leaving 9 bases between them. The CDR3 sequence is 11 residues long. CDR3 amino acids: CASTDLYGYTF. In nucleotides, the CDR3 is TGTGCCAGTACGGACCTCTATGGCTACACCTTC.

This clonotype was detected only a few times. V gene TRBV28 combines with J gene TRBJ2-1; 10 positions match TRBD2. In germline, CDR1 is MDHEN, CDR2 SYDVKM. The CDR3 runs 16 residues. V was pared by 6 bases and J by 5 bases, with 10 bases of the junction left unmatched. CDR3 sequence: CASSLGGAGGHNEQFF. In nucleotides, the CDR3 is TGTGCCAGCAGCCTCGGGGGAGCGGGAGGGCACAATGAGCAGTTCTTC.

This clonotype was recorded at least ten times. The V gene is TRBV6-1, the J gene TRBJ2-7; D might be TRBD1 or TRBD2, each matching 5 bases. This CDR3 comprises 18 residues. With 2 bases removed from V and 3 bases from J, the gap between germline ends came to 23 bases. From germline, CDR1 is MNHNS and CDR2 SASEGT. The CDR3 nucleotides are TGTGCCAGCAGTGAATTTTCCCTCGGGGCGGAAGCCTGCTACGAGCAGTACTTC. Its translation: CASSEFSLGAEACYEQYF.

In this sample, this clonotype turned up many times. This chain uses TRBV29-1 with TRBJ2-1; D uncertain. The germline CDR1 and CDR2 sequences are SQVTM and ANQGSEA. Between the trimmed V and J ends, which lost 3 bases and 7 bases, there was a span of 10 bases. This CDR3 is 12 amino acids long. CDR3 nucleotides: TGCAGCGTTGAGTATCGCCGTAATGAGCAGTTCTTC. As protein: CSVEYRRNEQFF.

The rearrangement joins TRBV27 to TRBJ1-1, with D unresolved. This CDR3 comprises 14 residues. CDR1 and CDR2 from the germline V gene are MNHEY and SMNVEV (reference sequence). Trimming cost V 4 bases and J 1 base, with 10 bases left between them. DNA for the CDR3: TGTGCCAGCAGTTCCCTAGCCCCGAACACTGAAGCTTTCTTT. This gives the protein CASSSLAPNTEAFF.

This clonotype was observed a handful of times. The rearrangement links TRBV14 to TRBJ1-2; TRBD1 is a possible D gene (5 bases). The germline gives CDR1 SGHDN, CDR2 FVKESK. The V end lost 2 bases, the J end lost 4 bases, and 8 bases lay between the germline ends. This CDR3 is built from 13 residues. Written as DNA, the CDR3 is TGTGCCAGCAGCCAAATGACAGTCTATGGCTACACCTTC. Amino acids: CASSQMTVYGYTF.

This clonotype showed up just a few times. The chain joins TRBV28 to TRBJ2-4; TRBD2 matches 7 bases. The germline V gene has CDR1 MDHEN and CDR2 SYDVKM. J gave up 0 bases and V 7 bases, and 24 bases lay outside the gene matches. There are 21 residues in the CDR3. The CDR3: CASTPRGVASHDGLAKNIQYF. CDR3 DNA: TGTGCCAGCACCCCTCGGGGGGTCGCGAGCCACGATGGACTAGCCAAAAACATTCAGTACTTC.

This clonotype showed up just a few times. V is TRBV4-1 and J is TRBJ2-1; no reliable D call. Deletions cut 1 base from V and 0 bases from J, with 7 bases between. The V gene's germline CDR1 is MGHRA and CDR2 YSYEKL. CDR3 length equals 15 residues. CDR3 DNA: TGCGCCAGCAGCCAAGGAGAGGCCTCCTACAATGAGCAGTTCTTC. Amino acids: CASSQGEASYNEQFF.

The gene calls are TRBV4-3 and TRBJ2-2, with 14 nucleotides matching TRBD2. From germline, CDR1 is LGHNA and CDR2 YSLEER. This CDR3 region has 19 residues. With 4 bases clipped from V and 5 bases from J, the junction kept 12 bases outside the gene matches. The CDR3 loop reads CASSREAGTSGSRTGELFF. DNA for the CDR3: TGCGCCAGCAGCCGGGAAGCCGGGACTAGCGGGAGTAGGACCGGGGAGCTGTTTTTT.